This is a list of T cell receptor beta chains from one sample in a study of blood T cell repertoires in COVID-19. The protocol was immunoSEQ multiplex PCR, while the TCRdb copy is restricted to in-frame clones and leaves out a portion. The sample contains over 150,000 clones, 90% of which appear only once. Sequenced sample: peripheral blood. These receptors all come from a man in his fifties with acute or convalescent COVID-19. CDR3s include the opening cysteine and the closing phenylalanine or tryptophan. D genes are given only for firm matches. Only some rows state a clone size, as once, few, many or a class for expanded clones.

>NA|TRBJ1-3|TRBV7-2|NA
TGTGCCAGCAGACTAACAGGGTCTGGAAACACCATATATTTT
CASRLTGSGNTIYF
>NA|TRBJ2-1|TRBV9|NA
TGTGCCAGCAGCCCCCCAGCTAGCTCCTACAATGAGCAGTTCTTC
CASSPPASSYNEQFF
>NA|TRBJ2-5|TRBV2|NA
TGTGCCAGCACTCAGAGGGGGCAGGGAGGAGAGACCCAGTACTTC
CASTQRGQGGETQYF
>NA|TRBJ1-2|TRBV19|NA
TGTGCCAGTAGTATAGTTAGGGGAAGAGACTATGGCTACACCTTC
CASSIVRGRDYGYTF
>NA|TRBJ1-4|TRBV3-1/TRBV3-2|NA
TGTGCCAGCAGCCTCCCGGGGGCAACTAATGAAAAACTGTTTTTT
CASSLPGATNEKLFF
>NA|TRBJ2-3|TRBV6-4|few
TGTGCCAGCAGTGACTACGGACTGCTCACAGATACGCAGTATTTT
CASSDYGLLTDTQYF
>NA|TRBJ2-5|TRBV7-3|once
TGTGCCAGCAGCCTCCGCGGGACCAGCTTGGGAGAGACCCAGTACTTC
CASSLRGTSLGETQYF
>NA|TRBJ1-3|TRBV27|NA
TGTGCCAGCAGTTTCGGGGGAGACTCTGGAAACACCATATATTTT
CASSFGGDSGNTIYF
>NA|TRBJ1-1|TRBV6-2/TRBV6-3|once
TGTGCCAGCAGACCTAGACAACGTGAAGCTTTCTTT
CASRPRQREAFF
>TRBD2|TRBJ2-3|TRBV7-8|NA
TGTGCCAGCAGCCCTGCTAGCGGGGGCACAGATACGCAGTATTTT
CASSPASGGTDTQYF
>NA|TRBJ1-1|TRBV12-3/TRBV12-4|NA
TGTGCCAGCAGTAAGGTCGGGGGCACTGAAGCTTTCTTT
CASSKVGGTEAFF
>TRBD1|TRBJ2-2|TRBV7-6|NA
TGTGCCAGCAGATCCGACAGGGGGCTCGGGGAGCTGTTTTTT
CASRSDRGLGELFF
>NA|TRBJ2-3|TRBV19|NA
TGTGCCAGTAGTATAGTAACAGCCGATACGCAGTATTTT
CASSIVTADTQYF
>NA|TRBJ2-5|TRBV29-1|NA
TGCAGCGTAACAGACAGAGAAGTCCAAGAGACCCAGTACTTC
CSVTDREVQETQYF
>NA|TRBJ2-7|TRBV30|NA
TGTGCCTGGAGCCGACAGACTGAGCAGTACTTC
CAWSRQTEQYF
>NA|TRBJ2-3|TRBV28|NA
TGTGCCAGCAGTTTCGCCCAGGTGCAGTATTTT
CASSFAQVQYF
>NA|TRBJ2-2|TRBV28|NA
TGTGCCAGCAGTTCCGCCGGGGAGCTGTTTTTT
CASSSAGELFF
>TRBD1|TRBJ1-2|TRBV5-6|NA
TGTGCCAGCAGCTCCGGGACAGCCGCGCTATACACCTTC
CASSSGTAALYTF
>NA|TRBJ1-1|TRBV10-3|few
TGTGCCATCAGTGATGCGGGGAGGATGAACACTGAAGCTTTCTTT
CAISDAGRMNTEAFF
>TRBD1|TRBJ1-5|TRBV6-5|few
TGTGCCAGCAGCGGGACAGCCGGATGGAATCAGCCCCAGCATTTT
CASSGTAGWNQPQHF
>NA|TRBJ2-2|TRBV7-9|NA
TGTGCCAGCATTTCAGGGGCCGGGGAGCTGTTTTTT
CASISGAGELFF
>TRBD2|TRBJ2-2|TRBV28|NA
TGTGCCAGCAGCCCCCGGGGGGGCCCCACCGGGGAGCTGTTTTTT
CASSPRGGPTGELFF
>NA|TRBJ2-1|TRBV5-4|NA
TGTGCCAGCAGCTTCCAATCTGAGCAGTTCTTC
CASSFQSEQFF
>TRBD1|TRBJ1-4|TRBV30|NA
TGTGCCTGGCGTGAGACAGGGAGCGGAAAACTGTTTTTT
CAWRETGSGKLFF
>NA|TRBJ2-5|TRBV5-1|NA
TGCGCCAGCAGCATAATACAGGCCCCGGAGACCCAGTACTTC
CASSIIQAPETQYF
>TRBD1|TRBJ1-5|TRBV15|few
TGTGCCACCAGCGAGGGACAGCCCAATCAGCCCCAGCATTTT
CATSEGQPNQPQHF
>TRBD2|TRBJ2-5|TRBV19|once
TGTGCCAGTAGTAAGGCCCAGCGGGAGTTCGAGACCCAGTACTTC
CASSKAQREFETQYF
>TRBD2|TRBJ2-7|TRBV7-2|NA
TGTGCCAGCAGCTTAACGACGGGAGGCCCCTACGAGCAGTACTTC
CASSLTTGGPYEQYF
>TRBD1|TRBJ2-5|TRBV5-8|NA
TGTGCCAGCGGCCCAGGGGGATTAGGGGAGACCCAGTACTTC
CASGPGGLGETQYF
>NA|TRBJ2-5|TRBV12-3/TRBV12-4|NA
TGTGCCAGCAGTTTATCGGAGACCCAGTACTTC
CASSLSETQYF
>NA|TRBJ2-7|TRBV28|NA
TGTGCCAGCAGGTTCGACAGATACTCCTACGAGCAGTACTTC
CASRFDRYSYEQYF
>NA|TRBJ1-5|TRBV7-2|NA
TGTGCCAGCAGCTTTAGGGACATTGGCCCTAATCAGCCCCAGCATTTT
CASSFRDIGPNQPQHF
>NA|TRBJ2-3|TRBV5-1|NA
TGCGCCAGCAGCTTGGATAGCCGGGAAGGGGATACGCAGTATTTT
CASSLDSREGDTQYF
>TRBD2|TRBJ2-1|TRBV9|NA
TGTGCCAGCACCCCTGGACTAGGCGGGGGTGAGCAGTTCTTC
CASTPGLGGGEQFF
>TRBD1|TRBJ2-5|TRBV15|NA
TGTGCCACCAGCAGAGATCCGACAGGGGGCTTGGAGACCCAGTACTTC
CATSRDPTGGLETQYF
>NA|TRBJ2-6|TRBV5-6|NA
TGTGCCAGCGGCAGTAACAGGAGATTTTCTGGGGCCAACGTCCTGACTTTC
CASGSNRRFSGANVLTF
>NA|TRBJ2-3|TRBV9|NA
TGTGCCAGCAGCCAGGGCCCCCCAGATACGCAGTATTTT
CASSQGPPDTQYF
>NA|TRBJ2-2|TRBV24-1|NA
TGTGCCACCAGTGATCCAGGGGTAGCCGGGGAGCTGTTTTTT
CATSDPGVAGELFF
>TRBD1|TRBJ1-2|TRBV6-5|NA
TGTGCCAGCAGACCCAGGACAGGGGCCGGTGGCTACACCTTC
CASRPRTGAGGYTF
>TRBD1|TRBJ2-1|TRBV2|few
TGTGCCAGCAGGGGGACAGGGGACTACAATGAGCAGTTCTTC
CASRGTGDYNEQFF
>NA|TRBJ2-5|TRBV29-1|NA
TGCAGCGTTGAAGAAAGGGGTGGGAAAGAGACCCAGTACTTC
CSVEERGGKETQYF
>NA|TRBJ1-2|TRBV3-1/TRBV3-2|few
TGTGCCAGCAGCCAAGACAGGCACGGCTATGGCTACACCTTC
CASSQDRHGYGYTF
>TRBD2|TRBJ2-2|TRBV5-1|NA
TGCGCCAGCAGCTTCTTGACTAGCGGGAACACCGGGGAGCTGTTTTTT
CASSFLTSGNTGELFF
>TRBD2|TRBJ2-5|TRBV18|NA
TGTGCCAGCTCACCGGCGGGTGGGACTAGCGCGAAAGAGACCCAGTACTTC
CASSPAGGTSAKETQYF
>NA|TRBJ2-5|TRBV5-5|NA
TGTGCCAGCAGCGCCCAACCTAGCGACCAAGAGACCCAGTACTTC
CASSAQPSDQETQYF
>TRBD2|TRBJ2-3|TRBV5-1|NA
TGCGCCAGCAGCTTGAGGGCTAGCGGGAGGCCAGATACGCAGTATTTT
CASSLRASGRPDTQYF
>NA|TRBJ1-5|TRBV19|NA
TGTGCCAGTACTCGGGGGGGCAATCAGCCCCAGCATTTT
CASTRGGNQPQHF
>TRBD2|TRBJ2-5|TRBV18|NA
TGTGCCAGCTCACCGAAACTAGCGGGGGAAGAGACCCAGTACTTC
CASSPKLAGEETQYF
>NA|TRBJ2-5|TRBV29-1|NA
TGCAGCGTTGAGGGGGGCCAAGAGACCCAGTACTTC
CSVEGGQETQYF
>TRBD1|TRBJ2-5|TRBV10-3|NA
TGTGCCATCAGTGCCATACAGGGGGCCCTGGAGACCCAGTACTTC
CAISAIQGALETQYF
>TRBD1|TRBJ1-3|TRBV28|NA
TGTGCCAGCAGTCGTTGGACAGGGGGGTCTGGAAACACCATATATTTT
CASSRWTGGSGNTIYF
>NA|TRBJ2-7|TRBV25-1|NA
TGTGCCAGCAGTGCCCCCCATAGCTACGAGCAGTACTTC
CASSAPHSYEQYF
>TRBD1|TRBJ1-5|TRBV5-5|NA
TGTGCCAGCAGCATTGGGACAGCTCTCAATCAGCCCCAGCATTTT
CASSIGTALNQPQHF
>TRBD1|TRBJ1-3|TRBV18|once
TGTGCCAGCTCACCCGGGACAGGGGCTGGAAACACCATATATTTT
CASSPGTGAGNTIYF